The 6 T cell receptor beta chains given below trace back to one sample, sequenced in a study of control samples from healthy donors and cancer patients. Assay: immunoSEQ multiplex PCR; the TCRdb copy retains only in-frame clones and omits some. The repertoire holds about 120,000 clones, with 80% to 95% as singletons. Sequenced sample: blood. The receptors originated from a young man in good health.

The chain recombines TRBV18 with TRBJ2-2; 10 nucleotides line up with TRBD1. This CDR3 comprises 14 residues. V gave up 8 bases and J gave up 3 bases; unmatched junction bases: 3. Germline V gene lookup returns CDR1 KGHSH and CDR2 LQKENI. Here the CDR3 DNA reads TGTGCCAGCCGGACAGGGGGTTACACCGGGGAGCTGTTTTTT. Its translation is CASRTGGYTGELFF.

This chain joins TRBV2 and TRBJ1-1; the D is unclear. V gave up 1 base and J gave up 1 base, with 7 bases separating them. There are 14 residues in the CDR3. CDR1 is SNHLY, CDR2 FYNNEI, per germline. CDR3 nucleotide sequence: TGTGCCAGCAGTGAAGGTACGGCGAACACTGAAGCTTTCTTT. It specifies CASSEGTANTEAFF.

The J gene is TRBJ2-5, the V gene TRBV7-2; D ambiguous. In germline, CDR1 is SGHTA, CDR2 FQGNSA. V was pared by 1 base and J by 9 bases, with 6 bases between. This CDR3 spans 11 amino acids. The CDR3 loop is CASSLGDPQYF. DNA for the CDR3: TGTGCCAGCAGCTTAGGGGATCCCCAGTACTTC.

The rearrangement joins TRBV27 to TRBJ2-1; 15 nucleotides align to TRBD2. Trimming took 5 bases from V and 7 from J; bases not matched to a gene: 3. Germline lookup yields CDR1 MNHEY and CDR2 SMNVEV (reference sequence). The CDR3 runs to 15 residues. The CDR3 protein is CASSHGTSGGNEQFF. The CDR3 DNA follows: TGTGCCAGCAGTCACGGGACTAGCGGGGGGAATGAGCAGTTCTTC.

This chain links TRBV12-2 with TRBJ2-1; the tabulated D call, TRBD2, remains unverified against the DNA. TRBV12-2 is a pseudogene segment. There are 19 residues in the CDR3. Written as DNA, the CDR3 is TGTGCAAGGCGCTTCCCGAGGGGGGGGGAACAGAGCCCTCCAGATGAGCAGTTCTTC. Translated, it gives CARRFPRGGEQSPPDEQFF.

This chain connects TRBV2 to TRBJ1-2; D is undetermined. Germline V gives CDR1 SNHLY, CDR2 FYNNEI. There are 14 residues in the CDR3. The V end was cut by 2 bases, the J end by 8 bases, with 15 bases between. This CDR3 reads CASSEKSSGPGYTF. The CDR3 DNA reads TGTGCCAGCAGTGAAAAGTCCTCCGGACCGGGCTACACCTTC.